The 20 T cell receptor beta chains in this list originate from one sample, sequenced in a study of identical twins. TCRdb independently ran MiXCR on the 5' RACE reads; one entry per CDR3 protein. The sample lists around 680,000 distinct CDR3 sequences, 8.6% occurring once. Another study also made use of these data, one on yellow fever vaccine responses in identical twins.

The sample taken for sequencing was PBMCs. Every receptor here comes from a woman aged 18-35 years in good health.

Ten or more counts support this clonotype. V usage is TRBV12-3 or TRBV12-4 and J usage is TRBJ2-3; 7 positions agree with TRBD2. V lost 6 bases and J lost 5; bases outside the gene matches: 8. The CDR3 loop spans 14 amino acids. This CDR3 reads CASRAASGRDTQYF. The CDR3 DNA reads TGTGCCAGCAGGGCGGCTAGCGGCCGAGATACGCAGTATTTT.

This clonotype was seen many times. Here the CDR3 reads CASRSGLYEQYF. CDR3 sequence (DNA): TGTGCCAGCAGGTCCGGGCTTTACGAGCAGTACTTC. This chain joins TRBV2 and TRBJ2-7; D not resolved. The CDR3 contains 12 residues. CDR1 is SNHLY, CDR2 FYNNEI, per germline. The V end was cut by 6 bases, the J end by 4 bases, with 10 bases between.

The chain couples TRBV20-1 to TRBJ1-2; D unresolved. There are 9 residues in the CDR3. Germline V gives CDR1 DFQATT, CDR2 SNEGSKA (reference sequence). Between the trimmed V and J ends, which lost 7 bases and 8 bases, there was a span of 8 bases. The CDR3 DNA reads TGCAGTGGTCCGGAGGGCTACACCTTC. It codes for CSGPEGYTF.

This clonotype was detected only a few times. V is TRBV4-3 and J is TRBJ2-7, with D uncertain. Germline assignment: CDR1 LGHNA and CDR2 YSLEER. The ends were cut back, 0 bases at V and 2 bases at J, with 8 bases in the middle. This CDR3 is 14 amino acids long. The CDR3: CASSQENRAYEQYF. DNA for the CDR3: TGCGCCAGCAGCCAAGAGAACAGAGCCTACGAGCAGTACTTC.

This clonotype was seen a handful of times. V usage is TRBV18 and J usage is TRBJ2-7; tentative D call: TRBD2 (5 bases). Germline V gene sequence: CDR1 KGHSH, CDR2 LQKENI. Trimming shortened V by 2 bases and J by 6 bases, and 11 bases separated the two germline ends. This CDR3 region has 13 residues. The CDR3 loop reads CASSPSTAGEQYF. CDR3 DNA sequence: TGTGCCAGCTCACCATCCACCGCGGGCGAGCAGTACTTC.

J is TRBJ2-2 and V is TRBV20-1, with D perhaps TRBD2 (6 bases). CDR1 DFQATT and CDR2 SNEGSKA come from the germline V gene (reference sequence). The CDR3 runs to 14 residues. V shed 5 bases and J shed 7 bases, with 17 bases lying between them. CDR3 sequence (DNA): TGCAGTGCTCCCGTCTTGGCGGGGAGCGGGGAGCTGTTTTTT. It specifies CSAPVLAGSGELFF.

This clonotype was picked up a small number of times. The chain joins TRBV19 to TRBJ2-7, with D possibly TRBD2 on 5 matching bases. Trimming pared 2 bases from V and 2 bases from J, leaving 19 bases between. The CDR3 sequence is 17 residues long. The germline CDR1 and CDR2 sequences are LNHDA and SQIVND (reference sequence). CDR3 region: CASSIPLASTITYEQYF. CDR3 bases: TGTGCCAGTAGTATACCGTTAGCTAGCACAATCACCTACGAGCAGTACTTC.

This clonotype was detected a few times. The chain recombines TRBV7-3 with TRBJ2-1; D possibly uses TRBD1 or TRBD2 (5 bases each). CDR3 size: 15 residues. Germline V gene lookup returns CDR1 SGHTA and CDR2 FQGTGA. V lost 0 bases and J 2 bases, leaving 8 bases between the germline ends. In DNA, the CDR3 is TGTGCCAGCAGCTTAACGGGGGAAACCTACAATGAGCAGTTCTTC. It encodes CASSLTGETYNEQFF.

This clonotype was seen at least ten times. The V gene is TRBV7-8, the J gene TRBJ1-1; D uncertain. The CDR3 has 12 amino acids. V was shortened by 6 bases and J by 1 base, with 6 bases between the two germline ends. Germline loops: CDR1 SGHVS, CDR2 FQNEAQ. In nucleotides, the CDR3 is TGTGCCAGCAGAATACAGAACACTGAAGCTTTCTTT. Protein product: CASRIQNTEAFF.

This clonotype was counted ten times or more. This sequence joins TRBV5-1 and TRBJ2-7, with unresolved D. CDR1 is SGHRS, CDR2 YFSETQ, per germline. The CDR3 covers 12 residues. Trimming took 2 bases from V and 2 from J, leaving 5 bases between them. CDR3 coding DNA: TGCGCCAGCAGCTTACCTACCTACGAGCAGTACTTC. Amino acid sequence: CASSLPTYEQYF. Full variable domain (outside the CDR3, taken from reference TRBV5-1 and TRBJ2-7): KAGVTQTPRYLIKTRGQQVTLSCSPISGHRSVSWYQQTPGQGLQFLFEYFSETQRNKGNFPGRFSGRQFSNSRSEMNVSTLELGDSALYLCASSLPTYEQYFGPGTRLTVT.

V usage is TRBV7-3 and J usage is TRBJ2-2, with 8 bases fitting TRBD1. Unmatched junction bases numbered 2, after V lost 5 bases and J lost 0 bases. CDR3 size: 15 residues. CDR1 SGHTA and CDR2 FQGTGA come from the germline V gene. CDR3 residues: CASSAQGANTGELFF. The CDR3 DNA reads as TGTGCCAGCAGCGCACAGGGGGCGAACACCGGGGAGCTGTTTTTT.

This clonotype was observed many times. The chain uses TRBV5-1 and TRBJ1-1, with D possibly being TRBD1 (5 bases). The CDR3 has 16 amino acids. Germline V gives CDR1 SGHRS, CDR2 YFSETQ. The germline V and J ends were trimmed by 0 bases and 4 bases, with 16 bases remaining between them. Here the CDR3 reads CASSLGPQGGGTEAFF. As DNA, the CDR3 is TGCGCCAGCAGCTTGGGGCCCCAGGGTGGGGGCACTGAAGCTTTCTTT.

CDR3 sequence reads: CSSTDHTDTQYF. DNA of the CDR3: TGCAGTTCGACGGACCACACAGATACGCAGTATTTT. The J gene is TRBJ2-3, the V gene TRBV29-1; no clear D. Looked up from germline, CDR1 is SQVTM and CDR2 is ANQGSEA. The CDR3 contains 12 residues.

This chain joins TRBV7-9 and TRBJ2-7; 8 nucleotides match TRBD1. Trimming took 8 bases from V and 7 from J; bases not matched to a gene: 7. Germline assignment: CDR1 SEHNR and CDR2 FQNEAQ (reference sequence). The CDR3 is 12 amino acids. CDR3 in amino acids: CASFGRGQEQYF. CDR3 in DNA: TGTGCCAGCTTCGGCAGGGGGCAAGAGCAGTACTTC.

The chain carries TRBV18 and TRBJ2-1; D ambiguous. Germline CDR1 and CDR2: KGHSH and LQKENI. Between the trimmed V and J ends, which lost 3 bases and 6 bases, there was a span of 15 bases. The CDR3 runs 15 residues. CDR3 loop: CASSPDRPRGNEQFF. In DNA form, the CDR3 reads TGTGCCAGCTCACCTGACCGCCCGAGAGGCAATGAGCAGTTCTTC.

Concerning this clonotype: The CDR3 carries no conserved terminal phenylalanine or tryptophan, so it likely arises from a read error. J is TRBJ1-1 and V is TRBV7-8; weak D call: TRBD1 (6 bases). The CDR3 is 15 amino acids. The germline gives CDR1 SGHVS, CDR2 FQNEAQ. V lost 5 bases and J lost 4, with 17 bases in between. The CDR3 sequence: CASSPGGGDGTEAFL. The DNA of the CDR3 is TGTGCCAGCAGCCCGGGTGGGGGCGATGGCACTGAAGCTTTCCTT.

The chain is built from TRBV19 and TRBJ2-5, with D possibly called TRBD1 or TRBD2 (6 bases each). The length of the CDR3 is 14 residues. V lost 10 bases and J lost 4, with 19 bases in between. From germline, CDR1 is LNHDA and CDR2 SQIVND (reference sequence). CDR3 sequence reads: CATGPGGLGETQYF. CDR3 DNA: TGTGCCACAGGGCCCGGGGGCCTAGGAGAGACCCAGTACTTC.

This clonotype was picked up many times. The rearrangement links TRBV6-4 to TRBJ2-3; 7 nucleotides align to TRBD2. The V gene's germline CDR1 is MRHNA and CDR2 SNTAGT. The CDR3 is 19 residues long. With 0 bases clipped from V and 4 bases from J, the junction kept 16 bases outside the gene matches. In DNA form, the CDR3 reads TGTGCCAGCAGTGACTCTTTGGGACGTGGAGGGGAGGGCCCAGATACGCAGTATTTT. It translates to CASSDSLGRGGEGPDTQYF.

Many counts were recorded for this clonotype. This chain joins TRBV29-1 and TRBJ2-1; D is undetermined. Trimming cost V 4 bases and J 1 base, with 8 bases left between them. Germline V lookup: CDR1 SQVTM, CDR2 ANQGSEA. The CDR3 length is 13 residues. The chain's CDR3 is CSVVSESYNEQFF. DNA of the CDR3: TGCAGCGTTGTCTCAGAGTCCTACAATGAGCAGTTCTTC.

Here the CDR3 DNA reads TGCAGCGCCGGGTCCCGAGGGGAAAAACTGTTTTTT. Its translation is CSAGSRGEKLFF. The J gene is TRBJ1-4, the V gene TRBV29-1; no firm D call. The CDR3 spans 12 residues. Trimming took 7 bases from V and 8 from J, leaving 14 bases between them. The germline gives CDR1 SQVTM, CDR2 ANQGSEA.